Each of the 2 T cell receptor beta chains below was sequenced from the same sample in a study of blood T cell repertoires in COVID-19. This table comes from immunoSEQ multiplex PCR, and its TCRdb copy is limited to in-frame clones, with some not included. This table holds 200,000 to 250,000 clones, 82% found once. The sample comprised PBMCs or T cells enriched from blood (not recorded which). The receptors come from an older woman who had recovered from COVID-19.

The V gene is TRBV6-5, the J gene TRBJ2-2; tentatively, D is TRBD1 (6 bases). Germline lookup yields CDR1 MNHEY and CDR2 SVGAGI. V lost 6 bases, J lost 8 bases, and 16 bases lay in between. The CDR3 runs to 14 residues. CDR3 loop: CASRTHRDKGELFF. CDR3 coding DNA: TGTGCCAGCAGAACACACCGGGACAAAGGGGAGCTGTTTTTT.

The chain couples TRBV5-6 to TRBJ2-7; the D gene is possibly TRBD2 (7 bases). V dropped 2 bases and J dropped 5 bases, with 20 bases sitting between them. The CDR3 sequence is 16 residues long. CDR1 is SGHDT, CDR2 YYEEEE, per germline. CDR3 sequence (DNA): TGTGCCAGCAGCTTCCCTCGGGGAGGGGGGACCCACGAGCAGTACTTC. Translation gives CASSFPRGGGTHEQYF.